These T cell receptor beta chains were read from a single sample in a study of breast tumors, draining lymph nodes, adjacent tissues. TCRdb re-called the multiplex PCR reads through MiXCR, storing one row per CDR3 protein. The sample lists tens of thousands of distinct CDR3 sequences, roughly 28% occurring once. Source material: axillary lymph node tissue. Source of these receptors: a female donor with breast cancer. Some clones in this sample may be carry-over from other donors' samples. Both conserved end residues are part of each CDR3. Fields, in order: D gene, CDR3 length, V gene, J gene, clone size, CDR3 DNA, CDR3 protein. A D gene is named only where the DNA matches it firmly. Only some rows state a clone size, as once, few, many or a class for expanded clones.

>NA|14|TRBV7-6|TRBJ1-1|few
TGTGCCAGCAGCTTAGGACAGACAAACACTGAAGCTTTCTTT
CASSLGQTNTEAFF
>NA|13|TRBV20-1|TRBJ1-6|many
TGCAGTGCTAGAACCACGACCGGATCACCCCTCCACTTT
CSARTTTGSPLHF
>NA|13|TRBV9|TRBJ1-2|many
TGTGCCAGCAGCGTAGGAGGGGTGCATGGCTACACCTTC
CASSVGGVHGYTF
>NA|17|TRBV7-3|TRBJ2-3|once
TGTGCCAGCAGCCCAAGGGGCACTTACTTGAGTTCAGATACGCAGTATTTT
CASSPRGTYLSSDTQYF
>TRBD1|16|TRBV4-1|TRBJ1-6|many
TGCGCCAGCAGCCCCCCCACGGACAGGGGGCCTTCACCCCTCCACTTT
CASSPPTDRGPSPLHF
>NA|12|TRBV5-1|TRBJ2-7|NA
TGCGCCAGCAGCACGGCACAAAACGAGCAGTACTTC
CASSTAQNEQYF
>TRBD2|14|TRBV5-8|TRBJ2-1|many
TGTGCCAGCAGGACTAGCGGAGATTACAATGAGCAGTTCTTC
CASRTSGDYNEQFF
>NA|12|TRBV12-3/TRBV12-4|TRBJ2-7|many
TGTGCCAGCAGTTTCTCCACAGGAGAGCAGTACTTC
CASSFSTGEQYF
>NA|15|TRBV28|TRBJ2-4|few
TGTGCCAGCAGTTTAGGGGAAGTGATGACGAACATTCAGTACTTC
CASSLGEVMTNIQYF
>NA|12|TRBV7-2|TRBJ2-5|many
TGTGCCAGCAGTTTGTACCAAGAGACCCAGTACTTC
CASSLYQETQYF
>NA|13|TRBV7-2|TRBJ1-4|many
TGTGCCAGCAGCCCCCCAGGACGTGAAAAACTGTTTTTT
CASSPPGREKLFF
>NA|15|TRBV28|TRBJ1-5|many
TGTGCCAGCAACCGAAGGAAGGGAAGCAATCAGCCCCAGCATTTT
CASNRRKGSNQPQHF
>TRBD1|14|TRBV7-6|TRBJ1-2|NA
TGTGCCAGCAGCTTAGGACAGGGGGCCGATGGCTACACCTTC
CASSLGQGADGYTF
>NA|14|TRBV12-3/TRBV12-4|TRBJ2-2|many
TGTGCCAGCAGCGGCGGTGAGAACACCGGGGAGCTGTTTTTT
CASSGGENTGELFF
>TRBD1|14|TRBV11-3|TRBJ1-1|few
TGTGCCAGCAGCCCAGGGACAGGGGGTTGGGAAGCTTTCTTT
CASSPGTGGWEAFF
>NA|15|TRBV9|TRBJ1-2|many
TGTGCCAGCAGCGGAGAACAGGGATCTAGCTATGGCTACACCTTC
CASSGEQGSSYGYTF
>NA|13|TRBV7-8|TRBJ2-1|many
TGTGCCAGCAGCTCCTGGACCTACAATGAGCAGTTCTTC
CASSSWTYNEQFF
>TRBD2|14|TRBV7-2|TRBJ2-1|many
TGTGCCAGCAGCCCGACTAGCGCAAACAATGAGCAGTTCTTC
CASSPTSANNEQFF
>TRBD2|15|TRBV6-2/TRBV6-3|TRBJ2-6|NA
TGTGCCAGCAGTGAACTAGCGACGGGGGCCAACGTCCTGACTTTC
CASSELATGANVLTF
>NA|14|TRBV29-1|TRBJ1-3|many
TGCAGCGCCGTGGACGGGAGCTCTGGAAACACCATATATTTT
CSAVDGSSGNTIYF
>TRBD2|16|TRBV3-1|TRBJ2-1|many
TGTGCCAGCAGCCACCATGGGACTAGCTACCACAATGAGCAGTTCTTC
CASSHHGTSYHNEQFF
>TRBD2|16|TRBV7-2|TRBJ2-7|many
TGTGCCAGCAGCCTCGCCCCTCTAGCGGGGTCCTACGAGCAGTACTTC
CASSLAPLAGSYEQYF
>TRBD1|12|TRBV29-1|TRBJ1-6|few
TGCAGCGCCCGACAGGGGGGTCTACCCCCCCACTTT
CSARQGGLPPHF
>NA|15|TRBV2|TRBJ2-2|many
TGTGCCAGCAGTGAATGGGGGGCGGGTACCGGGGAGCTGTTTTTT
CASSEWGAGTGELFF
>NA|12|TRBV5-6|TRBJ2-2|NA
TGTGCCAGCAGCAAGACCACCGGGGAGCTGTTTTTT
CASSKTTGELFF
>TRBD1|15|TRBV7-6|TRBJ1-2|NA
TGTGCCAGCAGCACCAGACAGGGCGGGAACTATGGCTACCCCTTC
CASSTRQGGNYGYPF
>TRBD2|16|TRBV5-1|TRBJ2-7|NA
TGCGCCAGCAGCCAACCGACTAGCGGGAGGGCCTACGAGCAGTACTTC
CASSQPTSGRAYEQYF
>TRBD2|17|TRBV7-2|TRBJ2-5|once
TGTGCCAGCAGCGCCGGGACTAGCGGGAGGGCCGAAGAGACCCAGTACTTC
CASSAGTSGRAEETQYF
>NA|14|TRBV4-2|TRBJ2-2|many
TGTGCCAGCAGCCAAGATCGAGGGGTCGGGGAGCTGTTTTTT
CASSQDRGVGELFF
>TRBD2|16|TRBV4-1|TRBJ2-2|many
TGCGCCAGCAGCCAAGAAGCGGGGGGGGGTGGCGGGGAGCTGTTTTTT
CASSQEAGGGGGELFF
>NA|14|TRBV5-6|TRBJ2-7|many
TGTGCCAGCAGCGTGGGACATGAGGCCTACGAGCAGTACTTC
CASSVGHEAYEQYF
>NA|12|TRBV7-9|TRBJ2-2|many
TGTGCCAGCAGCCGGGGCGCGGGGGAGCTGTTTTTT
CASSRGAGELFF
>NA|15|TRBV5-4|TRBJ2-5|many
TGTGCCAGCAGCTTGGCCGTTCCGATCCAAGAGACCCAGTACTTC
CASSLAVPIQETQYF
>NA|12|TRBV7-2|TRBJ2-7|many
TGTGCCAGCAGCTCCGCCCCCTACGAGCAGTACTTC
CASSSAPYEQYF
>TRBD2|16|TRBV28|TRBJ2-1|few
TGTGCCAGCAGTTTATGGGGCGGGAGGGCTGTCAATGAGCAGTTCTTC
CASSLWGGRAVNEQFF
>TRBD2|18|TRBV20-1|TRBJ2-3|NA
TGCAGTGCTAGAGATATACTAGCGGGAGTGCAAGGCACAGATACGCAGTATTTT
CSARDILAGVQGTDTQYF
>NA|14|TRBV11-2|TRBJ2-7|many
TGTGCCAGCAGCTTAGGAAGGGGGGGGTACGAGCAGTACTTC
CASSLGRGGYEQYF
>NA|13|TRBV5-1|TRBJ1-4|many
TGCGCCAGCAGCTTGGGTGGCAGTGAAAAACTGTTTTTT
CASSLGGSEKLFF
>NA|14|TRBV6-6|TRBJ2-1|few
TGTGCCAGCAGTCACTCGACAACCTCCGATGAGCAGTTCTTC
CASSHSTTSDEQFF
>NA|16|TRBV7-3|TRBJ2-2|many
TGTGCCAGCAGCCCTACGGACACATCGAACACCGGGGAGCTGTTTTTT
CASSPTDTSNTGELFF
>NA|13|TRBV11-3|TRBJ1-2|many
TGTGCCAGCAGCCCCAATACCAATGAGGGCTACACCTTC
CASSPNTNEGYTF